This T cell receptor beta chain was captured by sequencing in a study of blood T cell repertoires in COVID-19. Across the study: Collection of acute and convalescent COVID-19 samples took place in the United States, Italy and Spain. Sources were T cells, B-cell-depleted T cells, or PBMCs; the material itself was cDNA or gDNA.

Germline-derived CDR1 and CDR2 are MNHEY and SMNVEV (reference sequence). Trimming took 2 bases from V and 4 from J; bases not matched to a gene: 2. The CDR3 covers 13 residues. Original data processing: Amplification of reference gene primers provided the estimated nucleated cell counts. Data came from immunoSEQ multiplex PCR; TCRdb stores just in-frame clones and leaves some out. That table furnishes V, J and clone size, whereas the DNA furnished D and trimming. The data show about 100,000 clones, about 83% seen once. The chain links TRBV27 to TRBJ2-7; 7 positions match TRBD2. The sequence derives from a human donor in a cohort sampled during active COVID-19. Sequencing input: peripheral blood. CDR3 protein: CASSLAGAYEQYF. In nucleotides, the CDR3 is TGTGCCAGCAGTTTAGCGGGAGCTTACGAGCAGTACTTC.